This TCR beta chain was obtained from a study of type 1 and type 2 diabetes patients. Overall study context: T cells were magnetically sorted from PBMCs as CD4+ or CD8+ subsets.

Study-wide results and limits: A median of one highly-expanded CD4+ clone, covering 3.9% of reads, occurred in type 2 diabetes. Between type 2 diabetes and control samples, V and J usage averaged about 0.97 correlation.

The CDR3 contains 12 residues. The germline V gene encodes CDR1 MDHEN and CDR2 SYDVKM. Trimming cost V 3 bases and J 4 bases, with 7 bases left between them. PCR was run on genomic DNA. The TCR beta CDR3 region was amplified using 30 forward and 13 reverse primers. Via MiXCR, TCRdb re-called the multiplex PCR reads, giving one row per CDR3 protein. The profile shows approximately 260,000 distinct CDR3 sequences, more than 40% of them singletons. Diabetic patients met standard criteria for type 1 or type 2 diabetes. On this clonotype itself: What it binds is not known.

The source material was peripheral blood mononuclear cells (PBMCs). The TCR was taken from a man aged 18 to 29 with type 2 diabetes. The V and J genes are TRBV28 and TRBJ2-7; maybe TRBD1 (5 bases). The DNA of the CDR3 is TGTGCCAGCAGTTTTAGGACATACGAGCAGTACTTC. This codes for CASSFRTYEQYF.